A selection of T cell receptor beta chains follows, all from one sample in a study of blood T cell repertoires in COVID-19. The protocol was immunoSEQ multiplex PCR, while the TCRdb copy is restricted to in-frame clones and leaves out a portion. The sample includes fewer than 200,000 clones, 80% to 90% of them seen just once. Sequencing used PBMCs or T cells enriched from blood (not recorded which). These receptors came from a woman aged 18 to 35 who had recovered from COVID-19. Both conserved end residues are part of each CDR3. Fields, in order: clone size, V gene, CDR3 length, J gene, D gene, CDR3 DNA, CDR3 protein. The D gene is left open where the match is weak. Size values are once, few and many counts, or a class for expanded clones, and some rows have none.

abundance: .; v_gene: TRBV14; len: 14; j_gene: TRBJ1-1; d_gene: .; CDR3nt: TGTGCCAGCCGGAAACAGGGAACGGACTCTGAAGCTTTCTTT; CDR3aa: CASRKQGTDSEAFF
abundance: once; v_gene: TRBV19; len: 13; j_gene: TRBJ1-1; d_gene: .; CDR3nt: TGTGCCAGTAGGCTGGCCATGAACACTGAAGCTTTCTTT; CDR3aa: CASRLAMNTEAFF
abundance: .; v_gene: TRBV18; len: 17; j_gene: TRBJ1-1; d_gene: TRBD1; CDR3nt: TGTGCCAGCTCACCTGAGGGGCAGGGGGCGTTGAACACTGAAGCTTTCTTT; CDR3aa: CASSPEGQGALNTEAFF
abundance: .; v_gene: TRBV9; len: 14; j_gene: TRBJ1-2; d_gene: TRBD1; CDR3nt: TGTGCCAGCAGCGTTGGACAGGGGATCTATGGCTACACCTTC; CDR3aa: CASSVGQGIYGYTF
abundance: .; v_gene: TRBV5-6; len: 16; j_gene: TRBJ1-2; d_gene: TRBD1; CDR3nt: TGTGCCAGCAGCTCAACTCCCCGGGACAGGGGTTATGGCTACACCTTC; CDR3aa: CASSSTPRDRGYGYTF
abundance: .; v_gene: TRBV9; len: 13; j_gene: TRBJ2-7; d_gene: .; CDR3nt: TGTGCCAGCAGCGTACAGGTTACGGGAGAGCAGTACTTC; CDR3aa: CASSVQVTGEQYF
abundance: .; v_gene: TRBV19; len: 15; j_gene: TRBJ1-5; d_gene: .; CDR3nt: TGTGCCAGTAGTATAGGGCAGGGGAGCAATCAGCCCCAGCATTTT; CDR3aa: CASSIGQGSNQPQHF
abundance: .; v_gene: TRBV20-1; len: 15; j_gene: TRBJ2-3; d_gene: TRBD2; CDR3nt: TGCAGTGCTAGTGGGGGGGGAACTAGCACAGATACGCAGTATTTT; CDR3aa: CSASGGGTSTDTQYF
abundance: .; v_gene: TRBV4-1; len: 15; j_gene: TRBJ1-5; d_gene: TRBD1; CDR3nt: TGCGCCAGCAGCCAAGAAGGGACAGCCAATCAGCCCCAGCATTTT; CDR3aa: CASSQEGTANQPQHF
abundance: .; v_gene: TRBV4-1; len: 16; j_gene: TRBJ1-5; d_gene: TRBD1; CDR3nt: TGCGCCAGCAGCCAACGGGACAGGGAGTTAGGTCAGCCCCAGCATTTT; CDR3aa: CASSQRDRELGQPQHF
abundance: .; v_gene: TRBV6-5; len: 14; j_gene: TRBJ1-3; d_gene: .; CDR3nt: TGTGCCAGCAGGGCGGGCGTGTGGGGAAACACCATATATTTT; CDR3aa: CASRAGVWGNTIYF
abundance: once; v_gene: TRBV7-2; len: 15; j_gene: TRBJ1-3; d_gene: .; CDR3nt: TGTGCCAGCAGCTTAGCGACGACAACTGGAAACACCATATATTTT; CDR3aa: CASSLATTTGNTIYF
abundance: .; v_gene: TRBV19; len: 15; j_gene: TRBJ1-6; d_gene: .; CDR3nt: TGTGCCAGTAGTATACGGGAGGCGACGAATTCACCCCTCCACTTT; CDR3aa: CASSIREATNSPLHF
abundance: .; v_gene: TRBV9; len: 15; j_gene: TRBJ2-1; d_gene: TRBD2; CDR3nt: TGTGCCAGCAGCCTCTCGGGAGGGGACTACAATGAGCAGTTCTTC; CDR3aa: CASSLSGGDYNEQFF
abundance: .; v_gene: TRBV7-9; len: 14; j_gene: TRBJ2-3; d_gene: TRBD1; CDR3nt: TGTGCCAGCAGCCCGGGACAGGGCACAGATACGCAGTATTTT; CDR3aa: CASSPGQGTDTQYF
abundance: .; v_gene: TRBV5-1; len: 14; j_gene: TRBJ1-1; d_gene: TRBD1; CDR3nt: TGCGCCAGCAGCTTGGGAGGGGGCGAGACTGAAGCTTTCTTT; CDR3aa: CASSLGGGETEAFF
abundance: .; v_gene: TRBV6-2/TRBV6-3; len: 12; j_gene: TRBJ2-5; d_gene: .; CDR3nt: TGTGCCAGCAGTTATAGCGGCGAGACCCAGTACTTC; CDR3aa: CASSYSGETQYF
abundance: .; v_gene: TRBV29-1; len: 12; j_gene: TRBJ2-1; d_gene: .; CDR3nt: TGCAGCGTTGAAGGCAGGGTGAATGAGCAGTTCTTC; CDR3aa: CSVEGRVNEQFF
abundance: .; v_gene: TRBV11-2; len: 15; j_gene: TRBJ2-7; d_gene: TRBD2; CDR3nt: TGTGCCAGCAGCTTAGGGCTAGCGGGTTCTTACGAGCAGTACTTC; CDR3aa: CASSLGLAGSYEQYF
abundance: .; v_gene: TRBV5-6; len: 14; j_gene: TRBJ1-6; d_gene: TRBD1; CDR3nt: TGTGCCAGCAGCTCGGACAGGGGTAGTTCACCCCTCCACTTT; CDR3aa: CASSSDRGSSPLHF
abundance: .; v_gene: TRBV7-9; len: 13; j_gene: TRBJ1-2; d_gene: .; CDR3nt: TGTGCCAGCAGCTTACGAGACAGCCGTGGCTACACCTTC; CDR3aa: CASSLRDSRGYTF
abundance: once; v_gene: TRBV7-3; len: 15; j_gene: TRBJ1-2; d_gene: .; CDR3nt: TGTGCCAGCAGCTTAAGTTCAGGGTCTCTGTCTGGCTACACCTTC; CDR3aa: CASSLSSGSLSGYTF
abundance: .; v_gene: TRBV7-6; len: 15; j_gene: TRBJ2-3; d_gene: TRBD2; CDR3nt: TGTGCCAGCAGCTGGGGGACGGGAGGAACAGATACGCAGTATTTT; CDR3aa: CASSWGTGGTDTQYF
abundance: .; v_gene: TRBV4-2; len: 15; j_gene: TRBJ1-5; d_gene: .; CDR3nt: TGTGCCAGCAGCCAAGTATTTCAGGGAAATCAGCCCCAGCATTTT; CDR3aa: CASSQVFQGNQPQHF
abundance: .; v_gene: TRBV28; len: 12; j_gene: TRBJ1-2; d_gene: TRBD1; CDR3nt: TGTGCCAGCAGCCGGGACAGGGGCGGCTACACCTTC; CDR3aa: CASSRDRGGYTF
abundance: .; v_gene: TRBV6-6; len: 12; j_gene: TRBJ2-7; d_gene: TRBD2; CDR3nt: TGTGCCAGCAGTTACAGCGGGGGCGAGCAGTACTTC; CDR3aa: CASSYSGGEQYF
abundance: .; v_gene: TRBV5-1; len: 15; j_gene: TRBJ2-1; d_gene: TRBD2; CDR3nt: TGCGCCAGCAGCTTGGTACTAGCGGGACAGTCTGTGCAGTTCTTC; CDR3aa: CASSLVLAGQSVQFF
abundance: .; v_gene: TRBV19; len: 18; j_gene: TRBJ2-3; d_gene: TRBD2; CDR3nt: TGTGCCAGTAGTATGTCGGGCGCTAGCGGGCCTAGCACAGATACGCAGTATTTT; CDR3aa: CASSMSGASGPSTDTQYF
abundance: .; v_gene: TRBV4-1; len: 16; j_gene: TRBJ1-1; d_gene: TRBD1; CDR3nt: TGCGCCAGCAGCCAAGTATCCGGGACAGAGAACACTGAAGCTTTCTTT; CDR3aa: CASSQVSGTENTEAFF
abundance: .; v_gene: TRBV13; len: 16; j_gene: TRBJ2-1; d_gene: TRBD1; CDR3nt: TGTGCCAGCAGCGCCGATGACAGGGGAAGAATCGATGAGCAGTTCTTC; CDR3aa: CASSADDRGRIDEQFF
abundance: .; v_gene: TRBV19; len: 16; j_gene: TRBJ1-2; d_gene: TRBD1; CDR3nt: TGTGCCAGTAGTCTCACCCCGGGACAGGTAACGAATGGCTACACCTTC; CDR3aa: CASSLTPGQVTNGYTF
abundance: .; v_gene: TRBV6-4; len: 14; j_gene: TRBJ2-1; d_gene: TRBD1; CDR3nt: TGTGCCAGCAGTGACTCGGGACAGGGTGATGAGCAGTTCTTC; CDR3aa: CASSDSGQGDEQFF
abundance: once; v_gene: TRBV27; len: 15; j_gene: TRBJ2-7; d_gene: .; CDR3nt: TGTGCCAGCAGTTTCGGCAGGGGAAGCTCCTACGAGCAGTACTTC; CDR3aa: CASSFGRGSSYEQYF
abundance: .; v_gene: TRBV4-1; len: 16; j_gene: TRBJ1-1; d_gene: TRBD1; CDR3nt: TGCGCCAGCAGCCAAGAACCCCGACAGGGAGGCACTGAAGCTTTCTTT; CDR3aa: CASSQEPRQGGTEAFF
abundance: .; v_gene: TRBV28; len: 15; j_gene: TRBJ2-7; d_gene: .; CDR3nt: TGTGCCAGCAGTTTTAAGGGGGACGGACTCTACGAGCAGTACTTC; CDR3aa: CASSFKGDGLYEQYF